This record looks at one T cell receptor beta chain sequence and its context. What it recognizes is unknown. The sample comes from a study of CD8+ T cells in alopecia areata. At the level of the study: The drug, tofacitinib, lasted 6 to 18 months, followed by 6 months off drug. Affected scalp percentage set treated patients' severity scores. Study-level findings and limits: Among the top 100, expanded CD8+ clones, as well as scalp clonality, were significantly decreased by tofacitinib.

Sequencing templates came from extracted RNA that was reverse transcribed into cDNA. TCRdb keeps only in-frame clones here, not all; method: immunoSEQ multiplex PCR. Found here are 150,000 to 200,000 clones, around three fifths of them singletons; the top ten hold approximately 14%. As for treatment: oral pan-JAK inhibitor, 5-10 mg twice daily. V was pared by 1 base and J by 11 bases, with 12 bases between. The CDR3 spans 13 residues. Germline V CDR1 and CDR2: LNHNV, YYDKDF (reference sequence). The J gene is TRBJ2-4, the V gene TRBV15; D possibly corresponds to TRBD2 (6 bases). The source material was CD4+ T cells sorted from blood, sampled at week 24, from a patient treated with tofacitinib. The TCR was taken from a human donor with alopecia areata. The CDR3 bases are TGTGCCACCAGCAGAGGCAGGGAGGAATTTCAGTACTTC. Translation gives CATSRGREEFQYF.